Sequencing of this T cell receptor (beta chain) was carried out in a study of graft-versus-host responses after intestinal transplantation. Study-level background: As for transplant type, recipients had multivisceral, liver-intestinal, or isolated intestinal grafts. General study findings and limits: Within allografts, high graft-versus-host to host-versus-graft clonal ratios were seen among patients with graft-donor T cell macrochimerism. GvH clones detected in recipient marrow included some appearing first in ileum or blood.

TCRdb's table, derived via immunoSEQ multiplex PCR, lists solely in-frame clones and lacks some. The repertoire holds tens of thousands of clones, with roughly 90% as singletons. Germline values: CDR1 MNHEY, CDR2 SVGAGI. Trimming pared 2 bases from V and 7 bases from J, leaving 12 bases between. The CDR3 length is 15 residues. A note on this clone: The antigen is undetermined.

Sampling of post-transplant bone marrow used the posterior iliac crest or another site. The clonotype comes from a human patient who received an intestinal transplant, so some T cells may come from the graft donor. The source material was bone marrow, sampled around 730 days after intestinal transplantation. The chain employs TRBV6-5 and TRBJ1-6, with unresolved D. This CDR3 reads CASSYRQVPNSPLHF. In DNA form, the CDR3 reads TGTGCCAGCAGTTACAGGCAGGTTCCAAATTCACCCCTCCACTTT.